Shown below are 25 T cell receptor beta chains from a single sample sequenced in a study of T cells in Graves' hyperthyroidism and ophthalmopathy. The TCR beta CDR3 regions underwent amplification using RNA transcripts as the source. When the TCR CDR3 underwent first-round RT-PCR, the HTBI primer set was used. MiXCR, applied by TCRdb to the multiplex PCR reads, yields one record per CDR3 protein. The sample lists under 800,000 distinct CDR3 sequences; around 15% were seen once. Sequencing was carried out using blood. The receptors shown here come from a young woman with Graves' hyperthyroidism.

In its sample, this clonotype was seen many times. The genes are TRBV2 and TRBJ1-5, with D maybe TRBD1 (5 bases). This CDR3 comprises 13 residues. Trimming cost V 8 bases and J 7 bases, with 15 bases left between them. Germline CDR1 is SNHLY and CDR2 is FYNNEI. CDR3 bases: TGTGCCAGCTTGGGAGGGACGGGGCAGCCCCAGCATTTT. Amino acid sequence: CASLGGTGQPQHF. Complete variable domain (other parts from reference TRBV2 and TRBJ1-5): EPEVTQTPSHQVTQMGQEVILRCVPISNHLYFYWYRQILGQKVEFLVSFYNNEISEKSEIFDDQFSVERPDGSNFTLKIRSTKLEDSAMYFCASLGGTGQPQHFGDGTRLSIL.

This clonotype was seen ten or more times. V usage is TRBV5-1 and J usage is TRBJ2-3; D ambiguous. Germline V gene lookup returns CDR1 SGHRS and CDR2 YFSETQ. V lost 0 bases and J 3 bases, leaving 14 bases between the germline ends. The CDR3 runs to 16 residues. The DNA for the CDR3 is TGCGCCAGCAGCTTGGAACCAGTGTCTTCAACAGATACGCAGTATTTT. Translated: CASSLEPVSSTDTQYF.

This clonotype was detected many times. Here the CDR3 reads CASSLKGHQPQHF. CDR3 sequence (DNA): TGTGCCAGCAGTTTAAAGGGCCATCAGCCCCAGCATTTT. This rearrangement joins TRBV28 to TRBJ1-5; no firm D call. The germline gives CDR1 MDHEN, CDR2 SYDVKM. This CDR3 is 13 amino acids long. Deletions cut 2 bases from V and 5 bases from J, with 7 bases between.

This clonotype was seen at least ten times. The chain combines TRBV29-1 with TRBJ2-3; 7 nucleotides match TRBD2. Germline CDR1 SQVTM, CDR2 ANQGSEA. The CDR3 consists of 13 residues. V was pared by 5 bases and J by 4 bases, with 6 bases of the junction left unmatched. CDR3 amino acids: CSVNPRGADTQYF. As DNA, the CDR3 is TGCAGCGTTAACCCTCGGGGGGCAGATACGCAGTATTTT.

This clonotype was seen ten or more times. The chain recombines TRBV6-2 or TRBV6-3 with TRBJ1-1; no clear D. The germline V and J ends were trimmed by 8 bases and 10 bases, with 17 bases remaining between them. This CDR3 contains 12 residues. CDR1 and CDR2 from the germline V gene are MNHEY and SVGEGT. For the CDR3, the DNA is TGTGCCAGCGGAGAGGTCAACAGTCGAGCTTTCTTT. As protein: CASGEVNSRAFF.

This clonotype was counted a few times. The genes are TRBV10-1 and TRBJ2-5; TRBD1 matches at 7 bases. This CDR3 spans 13 amino acids. Per the germline V gene, CDR1 is WNHNN and CDR2 is SYGVQD (reference sequence). J lost 5 bases, V lost 4 bases, and 4 bases had no gene match. The CDR3 here is CASSAYRGETQYF. Written as DNA, the CDR3 is TGCGCCAGCAGTGCGTACAGGGGTGAGACCCAGTACTTC.

This clonotype was seen a handful of times. The chain couples TRBV9 to TRBJ1-5, with D possibly being TRBD1 (6 bases). This CDR3 is 16 amino acids long. V lost 0 bases and J lost 4, with 14 bases in between. Germline CDR1 SGDLS, CDR2 YYNGEE. CDR3 DNA: TGTGCCAGCAGCGTAGGTCACAGGGAGGGTAATCAGCCCCAGCATTTT. This codes for CASSVGHREGNQPQHF.

The rearrangement uses TRBV27 and TRBJ2-7; no clear D. The CDR3 runs to 19 residues. Germline CDR1 and CDR2: MNHEY and SMNVEV (reference sequence). With 3 bases removed from V and 4 bases from J, the gap between germline ends came to 28 bases. CDR3 bases: TGTGCCAGCAGTTTTTTGCTCCCCAATCCTAAGGCCCAGTATTACGAGCAGTACTTC. Translation gives CASSFLLPNPKAQYYEQYF.

This clonotype turned up a few times. The chain joins TRBV7-9 to TRBJ2-7, with TRBD1 as a possible D gene (6 bases). The CDR3 is made up of 16 amino acids. The germline CDR1 and CDR2 sequences are SEHNR and FQNEAQ (reference sequence). Trimming took off 5 bases at V and 3 bases at J, with 20 bases between the two ends. The CDR3 DNA follows: TGTGCCAGCAGCCCTGGGACATCCTCGCCCGGCTACGAGCAGTACTTC. Amino acid sequence: CASSPGTSSPGYEQYF.

This clonotype was seen ten or more times. The chain carries TRBV18 and TRBJ1-1; possible D gene TRBD1, 5 bases. Germline lookup yields CDR1 KGHSH and CDR2 LQKENI. Trimming took 4 bases from V and 5 from J, leaving 14 bases between them. The CDR3 contains 14 residues. The CDR3 region has the DNA TGTGCCAGCTCACAGCAGACAGCGAGGACTGAAGCTTTCTTT. Encoded protein: CASSQQTARTEAFF. The full variable domain, rest sourced from reference TRBV18 and TRBJ1-1, is NAGVMQNPRHLVRRRGQEARLRCSPMKGHSHVYWYRQLPEEGLKFMVYLQKENIIDESGMPKERFSAEFPKEGPSILRIQQVVRGDSAAYFCASSQQTARTEAFFGQGTRLTVV.

This chain connects TRBV2 to TRBJ2-1, with 8 bases that match TRBD2. CDR1 and CDR2 from the germline V gene are SNHLY and FYNNEI. J lost 2 bases, V lost 6 bases, and 9 bases had no gene match. The CDR3 extends over 16 amino acids. The CDR3 region is CASRGFAGGAYNEQFF. CDR3 DNA sequence: TGTGCCAGCAGGGGTTTCGCGGGGGGCGCCTACAATGAGCAGTTCTTC.

The rearrangement joins TRBV20-1 to TRBJ2-2, with D unclear. CDR3 length equals 14 residues. CDR1 is DFQATT, CDR2 SNEGSKA, per germline (reference sequence). V lost 7 bases and J lost 5, with 17 bases in between. The CDR3 bases are TGCAGTGTGGAAAAAATCAAACAAACCGGGGAGCTGTTTTTT. Translated, it gives CSVEKIKQTGELFF.

This clonotype was recorded at least ten times. This sequence joins TRBV14 and TRBJ2-7, with D perhaps given as TRBD1 or TRBD2 (5 bases each). CDR1 SGHDN and CDR2 FVKESK come from the germline V gene. V was shortened by 4 bases and J by 6 bases, with 13 bases between the two germline ends. This CDR3 contains 13 residues. CDR3 sequence reads: CASSRGNGREQYF. DNA of the CDR3: TGTGCCAGCAGCCGGGGGAATGGGCGCGAGCAGTACTTC.

This clonotype was recorded at least ten times. The gene calls are TRBV20-1 and TRBJ1-1, with 8 bases fitting TRBD1. Per germline, CDR1 DFQATT and CDR2 SNEGSKA (reference sequence). The V segment lost 6 bases and the J segment 3 bases; nucleotides outside the gene matches: 3. The CDR3 spans 12 residues. Written as DNA, the CDR3 is TGCAGTGCCGGACAGGGCTACACTGAAGCTTTCTTT. This sequence encodes CSAGQGYTEAFF.

This clonotype has just a few counts. V is TRBV27 and J is TRBJ1-4; D unresolved. The V gene's germline CDR1 is MNHEY and CDR2 SMNVEV (reference sequence). The CDR3 has 13 residues. CDR3 DNA: TGTGCAGCTGGAGATGCAACTAATGAAAAACTGTTTTTT. This codes for CAAGDATNEKLFF.

This clonotype was observed many times. V gene TRBV6-1 combines with J gene TRBJ1-1, with unresolved D. CDR1 MNHNS and CDR2 SASEGT come from the germline V gene. The CDR3 sequence is 14 residues long. Trimming removed 3 bases from V and 1 base from J, with 9 bases in between. The CDR3: CASSDFSRNTEAFF. The DNA of the CDR3 is TGTGCCAGCAGTGATTTCTCCCGGAACACTGAAGCTTTCTTT.

The chain has TRBV20-1 and TRBJ1-1; D possibly corresponds to TRBD1 (5 bases). Deletions cut 3 bases from V and 4 bases from J, with 12 bases between. The CDR3 loop spans 13 amino acids. Germline assignment: CDR1 DFQATT and CDR2 SNEGSKA (reference sequence). CDR3: CSARRQGGTEAFF. CDR3 DNA: TGCAGTGCTAGGAGGCAGGGCGGCACTGAAGCTTTCTTT.

In its sample, this clonotype was seen many times. The V gene is TRBV29-1, the J gene TRBJ2-3; 7 bases align to TRBD2. Germline CDR1 is SQVTM and CDR2 is ANQGSEA. This CDR3 region has 13 residues. Unmatched junction bases numbered 4, after V lost 5 bases and J lost 2 bases. The CDR3 protein is CSVREVNTDTQYF. The CDR3, as DNA: TGCAGCGTTCGGGAGGTAAACACAGATACGCAGTATTTT.

This clonotype was detected many times. V usage is TRBV30 and J usage is TRBJ1-1; 7 nucleotides agree with TRBD1. Per the germline V gene, CDR1 is GTSNPN and CDR2 is SVGIG (reference sequence). Losses at the gene ends were 5 bases for V and 4 bases for J; bases not matched to a gene: 4. This CDR3 comprises 12 residues. CDR3 sequence (DNA): TGTGCCTGGGCAGGGGGTTCCACTGAAGCTTTCTTT. Protein sequence: CAWAGGSTEAFF.

The chain is built from TRBV7-8 and TRBJ2-7; D is possibly TRBD2 (5 bases). The CDR3 spans 11 residues. Germline V gives CDR1 SGHVS, CDR2 FQNEAQ. Trimming took off 5 bases at V and 9 bases at J, with 11 bases between the two ends. The CDR3 region is CASSHREVQYF. CDR3 nucleotide sequence: TGTGCCAGCAGCCACCGGGAAGTGCAGTACTTC.

This clonotype has a count of ten or more. This chain links TRBV20-1 with TRBJ1-5; 7 positions match TRBD1. V gave up 3 bases and J gave up 3 bases; unmatched junction bases: 17. There are 18 residues in the CDR3. In germline, CDR1 is DFQATT, CDR2 SNEGSKA (reference sequence). CDR3 amino acids: CSARRRILRDSNNQPQHF. CDR3 DNA: TGCAGTGCTAGGCGGCGTATTTTACGGGACAGCAACAATCAGCCCCAGCATTTT.

This clonotype was recorded a few times. V usage is TRBV19 and J usage is TRBJ1-4, with D maybe TRBD1 (5 bases). Germline assignment: CDR1 LNHDA and CDR2 SQIVND (reference sequence). Trimming took off 6 bases at V and 8 bases at J, with 13 bases between the two ends. The CDR3 is 13 amino acids. This CDR3 reads CASRPLTAEKLFF. CDR3 nucleotide sequence: TGTGCCAGTAGACCTCTGACAGCCGAAAAACTGTTTTTT.

V gene TRBV12-3 or TRBV12-4 combines with J gene TRBJ2-1, with 8 bases aligning to TRBD1. The V segment lost 7 bases and the J segment 8 bases; nucleotides outside the gene matches: 10. This CDR3 has 14 residues. The CDR3 DNA reads TGTGCCAGCACTAGGACAGGGATTGGCGATGAGCAGTTCTTC. It codes for CASTRTGIGDEQFF.

The table lists this clonotype with a few counts. The chain joins TRBV19 to TRBJ2-4, with D possibly being TRBD1 (6 bases). The V end lost 3 bases, the J end lost 1 base, and 19 bases lay between the germline ends. Germline V gives CDR1 LNHDA, CDR2 SQIVND (reference sequence). The CDR3 totals 18 residues. The CDR3 here is CASSILGFEGVAKNIQYF. CDR3 coding DNA: TGTGCCAGTAGTATTCTAGGGTTTGAGGGGGTGGCCAAAAACATTCAGTACTTC. The variable domain in full, completed from reference TRBV19 and TRBJ2-4, reads DGGITQSPKYLFRKEGQNVTLSCEQNLNHDAMYWYRQDPGQGLRLIYYSQIVNDFQKGDIAEGYSVSREKKESFPLTVTSAQKNPTAFYLCASSILGFEGVAKNIQYFGAGTRLSVL.

This clonotype was counted many times. The junction departs from the called germline gene at one end, perhaps through a read error. The chain joins TRBV2 to TRBJ1-2; no firm D call. The CDR3 is made up of 12 amino acids. CDR1 is SNHLY, CDR2 FYNNEI, per germline. The CDR3 nucleotides read TGTGCCAGCGGTGAAGCGCTTGGGGGCTACACCTTC. The encoded protein is CASGEALGGYTF.